Below are 20 T cell receptor beta chains sequenced from a single sample in a study of CD8 T cells in Susac syndrome (dated by TCRdb to about 2019). The protocol used for the library was the immunoSEQ multiplex PCR assay. RNA was extracted with the RNeasy kit and roughly 0.5 to 1 ug was reverse transcribed using random hexamers. TCRdb reran the public reads through fastp at Q25 and MiXCR, keeping productive beta chains. Rows merge per CDR3 protein into single entries with the most common DNA and genes. In all, the sample holds about 130,000 distinct CDR3 sequences, and about 93% of those were seen once. The top ten constitute around 0.087% of the sample. The sample was CD4+ T cells from PBMCs. These receptors were obtained from a human donor in good health.

This rearrangement joins TRBV5-1 to TRBJ2-7, with 12 bases aligning to TRBD2. The CDR3 is 18 amino acids. Trimming took 7 bases from V and 6 from J; bases not matched to a gene: 20. Germline CDR1 is SGHRS and CDR2 is YFSETQ. Written as DNA, the CDR3 is TGCGCCAGCCGCCTTAGGACTAGCGGGACGAGGGAGGGGTTCGAGCAGTACTTC. Its translation: CASRLRTSGTREGFEQYF.

The V gene is TRBV4-1, the J gene TRBJ2-4; tentatively, D is TRBD1 (6 bases). In germline, CDR1 is MGHRA, CDR2 YSYEKL. The CDR3 spans 16 residues. Trimming removed 2 bases at V and 1 base at J, with 12 bases between. The CDR3 reads CASSQTGLEAKNIQYF. Written as DNA, the CDR3 is TGCGCCAGCAGCCAAACAGGGCTTGAGGCCAAAAACATTCAGTACTTC.

The chain is built from TRBV7-2 and TRBJ1-5, with a weak D call TRBD1 (5 bases). V gave up 2 bases and J gave up 6 bases, with 8 bases separating them. Germline CDR1 is SGHTA and CDR2 is FQGNSA. CDR3 length: 13 amino acids. The DNA for the CDR3 is TGTGCCAGCAGCTTACACAGGAGTCAGCCCCAGCATTTT. Translating it yields CASSLHRSQPQHF. Based on the CDR3 plus reference TRBV7-2 and TRBJ1-5, the full variable domain is GAGVSQSPSNKVTEKGKDVELRCDPISGHTALYWYRQSLGQGLEFLIYFQGNSAPDKSGLPSDRFSAERTGGSVSTLTIQRTQQEDSAVYLCASSLHRSQPQHFGDGTRLSIL.

This clonotype has a single count. One end of the junction varies from germline; a read error may be responsible. This chain joins TRBV20-1 and TRBJ1-1, with D unclear. CDR1 is DFQATT and CDR2 is SNEGSKA in the germline V gene (reference sequence). This CDR3 is 14 amino acids long. CDR3 region: CSAGDISTTTEAFF. The CDR3 DNA is TGCAGTGCTGGAGACATATCAACGACAACTGAAGCTTTCTTT.

The genes are TRBV6-2 or TRBV6-3 and TRBJ1-5, with 12 positions matching TRBD1. With 5 bases clipped from V and 5 bases from J, the junction kept 10 bases outside the gene matches. This CDR3 region has 17 residues. Germline CDR1 and CDR2: MNHEY and SVGEGT. The chain's CDR3 is CASSPRDRGRGDQPQHF. CDR3 nucleotides: TGTGCCAGCAGTCCTCGGGACAGGGGGCGCGGGGATCAGCCCCAGCATTTT.

The V call is TRBV20-1, the J call TRBJ2-7; D might be TRBD1 (6 bases). The CDR3 spans 13 residues. Germline loops: CDR1 DFQATT, CDR2 SNEGSKA (reference sequence). The V end was cut by 0 bases, the J end by 3 bases, with 9 bases between. CDR3 in amino acids: CSARDTGHYEQYF. The CDR3 region has the DNA TGCAGTGCTAGAGACACAGGGCACTACGAGCAGTACTTC.

V is TRBV20-1 and J is TRBJ2-7; a weak D match, TRBD2 (5 bases). V shed 6 bases and J shed 4 bases, with 13 bases lying between them. Germline V lookup: CDR1 DFQATT, CDR2 SNEGSKA (reference sequence). CDR3 size: 12 residues. The CDR3 region is CSAPVSGYEQYF. CDR3 DNA sequence: TGCAGTGCCCCAGTGAGCGGTTACGAGCAGTACTTC.

The sample holds one count of this clonotype. This rearrangement joins TRBV5-1 to TRBJ2-1; 12 bases align to TRBD2. The trim removed 0 bases at V and 9 bases at J, leaving 4 bases unmatched. Germline assignment: CDR1 SGHRS and CDR2 YFSETQ. The CDR3 loop spans 15 amino acids. The DNA for the CDR3 is TGCGCCAGCAGCTTGGGGACTAGCGGGACGGGTGAGCAGTTCTTC. This gives the protein CASSLGTSGTGEQFF.

The genes are TRBV5-1 and TRBJ2-1, with 7 bases identical to TRBD1. V lost 2 bases to trimming and J lost 0 bases; unmatched junction nucleotides: 8. Looked up from germline, CDR1 is SGHRS and CDR2 is YFSETQ. The CDR3 totals 17 residues. Here the CDR3 reads CASSFRTGMSSYNEQFF. The CDR3 region has the DNA TGCGCCAGCAGCTTTCGGACAGGAATGAGCTCCTACAATGAGCAGTTCTTC.

The chain combines TRBV5-1 with TRBJ1-4; 8 bases match TRBD1. The CDR3 covers 15 residues. Germline V CDR1 and CDR2: SGHRS, YFSETQ. Losses at the gene ends were 0 bases for V and 5 bases for J; bases not matched to a gene: 3. The CDR3 protein is CASSLDGTGNEKLFF. The CDR3, as DNA: TGCGCCAGCAGCTTGGATGGGACAGGAAATGAAAAACTGTTTTTT. Based on the CDR3 plus reference TRBV5-1 and TRBJ1-4, the full variable domain is KAGVTQTPRYLIKTRGQQVTLSCSPISGHRSVSWYQQTPGQGLQFLFEYFSETQRNKGNFPGRFSGRQFSNSRSEMNVSTLELGDSALYLCASSLDGTGNEKLFFGSGTQLSVL.

The V gene is TRBV30, the J gene TRBJ1-5; D is unclear. V lost 1 base and J 5 bases, leaving 12 bases between the germline ends. Germline V gene lookup returns CDR1 GTSNPN and CDR2 SVGIG (reference sequence). CDR3 size: 14 residues. CDR3 region: CAWSGSSRDQPQHF. The CDR3 DNA follows: TGTGCCTGGAGTGGCTCCAGCCGAGATCAGCCCCAGCATTTT.

The chain recombines TRBV12-3 or TRBV12-4 with TRBJ2-5, with 8 bases fitting TRBD2. This CDR3 spans 16 amino acids. The V and J ends lost 1 base and 5 bases, in that order; junction bases with no gene match: 9. CDR3 residues: CASSLGSGVSRETQYF. The DNA of the CDR3 is TGTGCCAGCAGTTTAGGTAGCGGGGTTTCACGGGAGACCCAGTACTTC.

CDR3 amino acids: CASTTSGGQETQYF. The CDR3 bases are TGTGCCAGCACAACTTCAGGGGGCCAAGAGACCCAGTACTTC. The chain recombines TRBV7-9 with TRBJ2-5; 7 bases agree with TRBD1. The CDR3 consists of 14 residues. Germline V gene sequence: CDR1 SEHNR, CDR2 FQNEAQ (reference sequence). After removal of 7 bases from V and 1 base from J, the junction contained 6 bases not matched to a gene.

The gene calls are TRBV3-1 and TRBJ2-2; D uncertain. The germline CDR1 and CDR2 sequences are LGHDT and YNNKEL (reference sequence). The CDR3 runs 15 residues. Deletions cut 3 bases from V and 5 bases from J, with 13 bases between. CDR3 region: CASSQPRVGTGELFF. In DNA, the CDR3 is TGTGCCAGCAGCCAGCCCCGGGTGGGGACCGGGGAGCTGTTTTTT.

J is TRBJ1-1 and V is TRBV5-1; a weak D match, TRBD1 (5 bases). Germline V lookup: CDR1 SGHRS, CDR2 YFSETQ. The CDR3 covers 12 residues. V lost 7 bases and J lost 3, with 10 bases in between. CDR3 amino acids: CASRRGDTEAFF. The CDR3 coding sequence is TGCGCCAGCCGTCGGGGGGACACTGAAGCTTTCTTT. Together with reference TRBV5-1 and TRBJ1-1, the CDR3 gives the full variable domain: KAGVTQTPRYLIKTRGQQVTLSCSPISGHRSVSWYQQTPGQGLQFLFEYFSETQRNKGNFPGRFSGRQFSNSRSEMNVSTLELGDSALYLCASRRGDTEAFFGQGTRLTVV.

The chain recombines TRBV5-5 with TRBJ1-5; possible D gene TRBD1, 5 bases. In germline, CDR1 is SGHKS, CDR2 YYEKEE (reference sequence). V lost 2 bases and J lost 4, with 13 bases in between. The CDR3 runs 15 residues. The CDR3 sequence is CASSFLGETNQPQHF. The CDR3 bases are TGTGCCAGCAGCTTTTTGGGGGAGACTAATCAGCCCCAGCATTTT.

V usage is TRBV20-1 and J usage is TRBJ1-1; D is perhaps TRBD1 (5 bases). The CDR3 totals 12 residues. The germline gives CDR1 DFQATT, CDR2 SNEGSKA (reference sequence). V lost 7 bases and J 5 bases, leaving 14 bases between the germline ends. CDR3 amino acids: CSGMKGRTEAFF. CDR3 in DNA: TGCAGTGGGATGAAGGGGCGGACTGAAGCTTTCTTT.

The chain recombines TRBV12-3 or TRBV12-4 with TRBJ2-1; D may correspond to TRBD1 or TRBD2 (5 bases each). This CDR3 region has 14 residues. V was trimmed by 5 bases and J by 4 bases, leaving 12 bases between them. The CDR3 DNA sequence: TGTGCCAGCAGTCCCGGGACCGTATACAATGAGCAGTTCTTC. Translation: CASSPGTVYNEQFF.

The genes are TRBV6-2 or TRBV6-3 and TRBJ2-1; D perhaps matches TRBD2 (6 bases). Germline V gene lookup returns CDR1 MNHEY and CDR2 SVGEGT. The length of the CDR3 is 18 residues. V gave up 3 bases and J gave up 2 bases, with 20 bases separating them. The CDR3 protein is CASSYQAGGLGAYNEQFF. The CDR3 nucleotides are TGTGCCAGCAGTTATCAAGCCGGAGGGCTCGGGGCCTACAATGAGCAGTTCTTC.

J is TRBJ1-1 and V is TRBV11-2, with D unresolved. Germline CDR1 SGHAT, CDR2 FQNNGV. The CDR3 covers 14 residues. Trimming removed 5 bases at V and 8 bases at J, with 18 bases between. The CDR3 region is CASSVNPAAEEAFF. Here the CDR3 DNA reads TGTGCCAGCAGCGTAAACCCCGCGGCTGAAGAAGCTTTCTTT.